This T cell receptor (beta chain) was sequenced during a study of blood T cell repertoires in COVID-19. Across the study: Donors in the United States, Italy and Spain gave samples during acute or convalescent COVID-19.

This CDR3 comprises 14 residues. From germline, CDR1 is SGHTA and CDR2 FQGNSA. The V end was cut by 1 base, the J end by 6 bases, with 11 bases between. The assay was immunoSEQ multiplex PCR, and TCRdb's table has in-frame clones only and misses some. Here the sample spans fewer than 250,000 clones, 88% being singletons. The source material was peripheral blood. The receptor comes from a human donor in a cohort sampled during active COVID-19. The chain couples TRBV7-2 to TRBJ2-3; D is unresolved. The chain's CDR3 is CASSLVGLEDTQYF. CDR3 coding DNA: TGTGCCAGCAGCTTAGTGGGTTTGGAGGATACGCAGTATTTT.